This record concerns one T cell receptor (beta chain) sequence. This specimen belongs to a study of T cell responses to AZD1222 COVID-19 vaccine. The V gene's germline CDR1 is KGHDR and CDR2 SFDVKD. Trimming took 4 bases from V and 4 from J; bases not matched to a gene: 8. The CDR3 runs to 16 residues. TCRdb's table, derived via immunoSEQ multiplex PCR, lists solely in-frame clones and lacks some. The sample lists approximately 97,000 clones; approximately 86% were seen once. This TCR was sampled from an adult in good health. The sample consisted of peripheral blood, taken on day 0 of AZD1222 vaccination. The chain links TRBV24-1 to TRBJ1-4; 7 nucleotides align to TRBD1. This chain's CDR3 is CATSDSSGTDNEKLFF. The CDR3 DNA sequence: TGTGCCACCAGTGACTCCTCCGGGACAGATAATGAAAAACTGTTTTTT.